This T cell receptor beta chain was sequenced during a study of OX40 agonist ivuxolimab in advanced cancers. The study in broad terms: The costimulatory receptor OX40 (CD134) was targeted by ivuxolimab, a fully human IgG2 agonistic monoclonal antibody. Peripheral TCRbeta sequencing was intended to test whether TCR sequence diversity was altered and clonal T-cell expansion was caused by ivuxolimab. In the dose-escalation cohort, approximately 80% of patients were male, and the mean age was 60 years with a range of about 20 to 80. Prior anti-PD-1, anti-PD-L1 or anti-CTLA-4 therapy was permitted, and approximately 40% of dose-escalation patients had received checkpoint inhibitors. The paper describes the monotherapy dose-escalation part (N of about 54 patients) of the phase I trial of ivuxolimab. Partial responses were achieved by three dose-escalation patients, of whom one had hepatocellular carcinoma and two had cutaneous melanoma. Intravenous ivuxolimab was administered to patients every 2 weeks at six dose levels: 0.01, 0.1, 0.3, 1.5, 3 and 10 mg/kg. Of the approximately 54 patients in dose escalation, 19 had hepatocellular carcinoma, around 15 had melanoma, 9 had renal cell carcinoma and 9 had head and neck cancer. Results the study describes overall, beyond this receptor: Which antigens the clonally expanded peripheral T cells were specific for was not determined. Low levels of normalized T-cell clonal expansion were also shown by some nonresponding patients. Partial responders in the 0.1-3.0 mg/kg groups had among the lowest normalized peripheral clonal expansion, especially among CD8+ T cells. After ivuxolimab, expanded clones were on average more numerous among CD8+ T cells than among CD4+ T cells. At doses from 0.1 to 3.0 mg/kg, clonal expansion was seen in both CD4+ and CD8+ blood T cells between baseline and week 6.

The trial excluded patients who had a history of autoimmune disease or were on systemic immunosuppression. In every dose cohort, peripheral blood was drawn for TCR sequencing at baseline, cycle 4 day 1, and cycle 7 day 1. Samples came from an open-label, multicenter, first-in-human phase I dose-escalation trial of ivuxolimab. Adults with locally advanced or metastatic melanoma, renal cell carcinoma, hepatocellular carcinoma or head and neck squamous cell carcinoma were enrolled in the trial. CD4+ and CD8+ T cells were sorted separately from peripheral blood before TCR sequencing. This clone was recorded a few times. Its antigen is unknown. Base qualities were left out, and no much larger clone turns up one base away. Spanning cysteine to phenylalanine, the CDR3 consists of 16 amino acids. Of all the DNA, just the CDR3 is kept, 48 bases in frame from base 1. CDR1 SGHVS and CDR2 FQNEAQ were looked up in the germline V gene. Trimming takes 7 bases from V and 1 base from J, and the germline ends sit 19 bases apart.

To sequence the TCRbeta CDR3 region, genomic DNA was isolated from the sorted cells. TCRbeta CDR3 regions were sequenced using the immunoSEQ Assay. As stored in TCRdb, this immuneACCESS dataset retains in-frame rearrangements with V and J assigned. A fraction of the clones does not appear; measured against another copy, unresolved V genes explain less than half of the discrepancy, and the remainder lacks a known reason. This sample gives 13,000 or so clones in total; approximately 80% of them show up just once. The top ten clonotypes cover around 20% of the sample. In this chain, TRBV7-8 is recombined with TRBJ2-5, with the D segment possibly TRBD1 or TRBD2, each aligning over 6 bases. The origin of this receptor is an adult with an advanced solid tumor such as melanoma, head and neck, liver or kidney cancer. The sample here was CD4+ or CD8+ T cells sorted from blood, taken in a trial of the OX40 agonist ivuxolimab. The nucleotides are TGTGCCAGCAACCCCTGGGGGGCGGGGACCCAAGAGACCCAGTACTTC. Its translation is CASNPWGAGTQETQYF.